This TCR beta chain was captured in a study of Graves' ophthalmopathy and Graves' hyperthyroidism. General observations from the study: Detection in blood was also observed for most expanded thyroid clonotypes above 0.001 frequency. Ophthalmopathy progression was predicted with approximately 64% sensitivity and approximately 72% specificity.

Amplified TCR beta CDR3 regions were obtained using RNA transcripts as template. HTBI-primed first-round RT-PCR preceded second-round multiplex PCR. TCRdb reprocessed the multiplex PCR reads with MiXCR, giving one entry per CDR3 protein. The sample has hundreds of thousands of distinct CDR3 sequences, about a fifth seen once; the top ten hold about 6.6%. Comments on this clonotype: What it binds is unknown.

Calling hyperthyroidism stable required that no ophthalmopathy show up within 18 months of follow-up. Recruitment covered hyperthyroidism patients aged 18 to 65 whose new diagnosis was of under 2 months' duration. V lost 7 bases to trimming and J lost 1 base; unmatched junction nucleotides: 4. The CDR3 spans 14 residues. CDR1 is MNHEY, CDR2 SVGAGI, per germline. The sequencing sample was made of peripheral blood. This chain joins TRBV6-5 and TRBJ1-1; 9 nucleotides agree with TRBD1. The receptor's source is a woman younger than 35 with stable Graves' hyperthyroidism. Some clones in this sample may be carry-over from other donors' samples. The CDR3 region is CASNSGQGNTEAFF. Here the CDR3 DNA reads TGTGCCAGCAATTCGGGACAGGGGAACACTGAAGCTTTCTTT.